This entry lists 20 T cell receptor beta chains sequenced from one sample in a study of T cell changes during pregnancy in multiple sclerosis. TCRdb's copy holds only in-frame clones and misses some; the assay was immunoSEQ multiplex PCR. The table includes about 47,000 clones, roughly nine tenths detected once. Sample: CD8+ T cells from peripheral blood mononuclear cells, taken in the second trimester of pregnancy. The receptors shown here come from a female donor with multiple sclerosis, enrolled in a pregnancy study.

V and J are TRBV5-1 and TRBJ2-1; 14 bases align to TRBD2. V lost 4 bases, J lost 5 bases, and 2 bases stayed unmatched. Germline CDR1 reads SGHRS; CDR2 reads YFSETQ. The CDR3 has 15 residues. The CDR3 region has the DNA TGCGCCAGCAGCACGGGACTAGCGGGGGACAATGAGCAGTTCTTC. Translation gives CASSTGLAGDNEQFF.

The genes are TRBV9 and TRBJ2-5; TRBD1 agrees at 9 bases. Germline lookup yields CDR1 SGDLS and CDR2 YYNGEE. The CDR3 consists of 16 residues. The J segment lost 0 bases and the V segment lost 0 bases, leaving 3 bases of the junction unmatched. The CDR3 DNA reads TGTGCCAGCAGCGTAGAGGGGACAGGGTACCAAGAGACCCAGTACTTC. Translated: CASSVEGTGYQETQYF.

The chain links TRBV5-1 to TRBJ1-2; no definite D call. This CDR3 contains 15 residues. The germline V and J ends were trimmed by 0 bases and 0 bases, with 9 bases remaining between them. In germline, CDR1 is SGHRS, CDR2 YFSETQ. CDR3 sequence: CASSLGQTSNYGYTF. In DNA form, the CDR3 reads TGCGCCAGCAGCTTGGGGCAGACTTCTAACTATGGCTACACCTTC.

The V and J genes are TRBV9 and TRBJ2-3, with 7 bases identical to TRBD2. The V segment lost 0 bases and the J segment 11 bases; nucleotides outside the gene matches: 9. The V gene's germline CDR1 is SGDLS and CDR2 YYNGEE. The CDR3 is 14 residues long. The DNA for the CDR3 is TGTGCCAGCAGCGTAGGATTGGCTAGCGGTGGGCAGTATTTT. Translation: CASSVGLASGGQYF.

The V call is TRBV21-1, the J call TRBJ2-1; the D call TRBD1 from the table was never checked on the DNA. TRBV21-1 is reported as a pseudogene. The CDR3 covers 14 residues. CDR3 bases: TGTGCCAGCAGCAAAGACAGGGTTTGGGATGAGCAGTTCTTC. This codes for CASSKDRVWDEQFF.

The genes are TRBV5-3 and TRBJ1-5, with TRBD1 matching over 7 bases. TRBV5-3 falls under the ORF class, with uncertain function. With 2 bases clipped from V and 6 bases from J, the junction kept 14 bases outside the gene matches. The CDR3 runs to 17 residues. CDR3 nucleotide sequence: TGTGCCAGAAGCTTCAACACCCCGACAGGGCACGGTCAGCCCCAGCATTTT. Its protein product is CARSFNTPTGHGQPQHF.

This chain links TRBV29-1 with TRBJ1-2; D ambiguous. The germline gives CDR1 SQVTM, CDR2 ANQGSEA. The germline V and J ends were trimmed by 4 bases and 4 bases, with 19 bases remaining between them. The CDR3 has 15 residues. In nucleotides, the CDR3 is TGCAGCGTTGCGAGTTCCTCCTCCCGGGTCTATGGCTACACCTTC. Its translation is CSVASSSSRVYGYTF.

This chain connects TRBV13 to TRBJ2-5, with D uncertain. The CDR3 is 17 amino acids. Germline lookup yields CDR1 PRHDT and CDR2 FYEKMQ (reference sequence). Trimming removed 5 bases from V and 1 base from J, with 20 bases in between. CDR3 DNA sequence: TGTGCCAGCAGCCCCCCGTTGGGTCGCGGCGTCCAAGAGACCCAGTACTTC. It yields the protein CASSPPLGRGVQETQYF.

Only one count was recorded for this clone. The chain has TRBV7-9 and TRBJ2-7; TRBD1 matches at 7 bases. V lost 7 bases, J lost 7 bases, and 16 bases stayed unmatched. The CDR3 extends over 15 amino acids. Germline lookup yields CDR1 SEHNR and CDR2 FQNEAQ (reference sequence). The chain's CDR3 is CASTPKSRGTGEQYF. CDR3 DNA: TGTGCCAGCACTCCCAAGAGCAGGGGGACGGGGGAGCAGTACTTC.

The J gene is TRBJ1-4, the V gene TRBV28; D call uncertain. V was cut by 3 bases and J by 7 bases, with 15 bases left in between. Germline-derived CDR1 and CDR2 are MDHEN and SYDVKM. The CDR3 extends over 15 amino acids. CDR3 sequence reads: CASSFNWGGGEKLFF. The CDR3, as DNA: TGTGCCAGCAGTTTTAACTGGGGAGGCGGTGAAAAACTGTTTTTT.

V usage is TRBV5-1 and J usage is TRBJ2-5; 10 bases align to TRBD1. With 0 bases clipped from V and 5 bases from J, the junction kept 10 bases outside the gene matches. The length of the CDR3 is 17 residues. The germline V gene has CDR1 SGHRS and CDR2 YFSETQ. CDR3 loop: CASSLASGTGATETQYF. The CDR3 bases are TGCGCCAGCAGCTTGGCCTCCGGGACAGGGGCGACCGAGACCCAGTACTTC.

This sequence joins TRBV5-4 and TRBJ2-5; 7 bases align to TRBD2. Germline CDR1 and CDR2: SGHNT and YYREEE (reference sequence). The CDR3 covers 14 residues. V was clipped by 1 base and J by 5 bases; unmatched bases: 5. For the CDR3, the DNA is TGTGCCAGCAGCTTGAGGGGAGCGGGGGAGACCCAGTACTTC. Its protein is CASSLRGAGETQYF.

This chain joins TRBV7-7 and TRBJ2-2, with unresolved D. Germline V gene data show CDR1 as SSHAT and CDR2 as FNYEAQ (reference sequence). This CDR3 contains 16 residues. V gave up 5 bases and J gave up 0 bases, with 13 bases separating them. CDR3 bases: TGTGCCAGCAGCCCCACAGACACCGCGAACACCGGGGAGCTGTTTTTT. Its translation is CASSPTDTANTGELFF.

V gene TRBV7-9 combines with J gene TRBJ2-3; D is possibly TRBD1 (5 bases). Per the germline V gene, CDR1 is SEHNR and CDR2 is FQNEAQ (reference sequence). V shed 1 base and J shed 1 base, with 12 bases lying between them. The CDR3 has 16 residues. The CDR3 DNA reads TGTGCCAGCAGCTTAGGTCCCGTAGGGGGCACAGATACGCAGTATTTT. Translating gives CASSLGPVGGTDTQYF. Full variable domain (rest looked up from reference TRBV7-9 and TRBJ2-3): DTGVSQNPRHKITKRGQNVTFRCDPISEHNRLYWYRQTLGQGPEFLTYFQNEAQLEKSRLLSDRFSAERPKGSFSTLEIQRTEQGDSAMYLCASSLGPVGGTDTQYFGPGTRLTVL.

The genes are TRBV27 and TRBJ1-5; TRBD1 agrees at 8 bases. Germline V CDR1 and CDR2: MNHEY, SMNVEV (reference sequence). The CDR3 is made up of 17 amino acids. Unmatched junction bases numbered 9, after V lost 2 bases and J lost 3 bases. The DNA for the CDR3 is TGTGCCAGCAGTTTAGGTCCCGGGACAGGTGCCAATCAGCCCCAGCATTTT. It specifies CASSLGPGTGANQPQHF.

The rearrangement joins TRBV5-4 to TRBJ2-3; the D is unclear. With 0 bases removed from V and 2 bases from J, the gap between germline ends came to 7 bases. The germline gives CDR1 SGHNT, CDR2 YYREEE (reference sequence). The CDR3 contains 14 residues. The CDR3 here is CASSLVSVTDTQYF. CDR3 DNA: TGTGCCAGCAGCTTGGTCAGCGTCACAGATACGCAGTATTTT.

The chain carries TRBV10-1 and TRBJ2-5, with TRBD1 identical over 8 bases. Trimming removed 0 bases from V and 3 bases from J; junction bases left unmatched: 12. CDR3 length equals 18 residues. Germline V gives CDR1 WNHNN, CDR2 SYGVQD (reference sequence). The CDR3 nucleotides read TGCGCCAGCAGTGAGTCGACCATGCCCGACAGGGGAAAAGAGACCCAGTACTTC. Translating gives CASSESTMPDRGKETQYF.

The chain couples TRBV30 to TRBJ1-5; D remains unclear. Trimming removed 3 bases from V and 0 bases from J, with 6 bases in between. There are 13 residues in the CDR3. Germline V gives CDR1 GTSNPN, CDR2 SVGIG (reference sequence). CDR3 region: CAWSPFSNQPQHF. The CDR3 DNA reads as TGTGCCTGGAGCCCGTTTAGCAATCAGCCCCAGCATTTT.

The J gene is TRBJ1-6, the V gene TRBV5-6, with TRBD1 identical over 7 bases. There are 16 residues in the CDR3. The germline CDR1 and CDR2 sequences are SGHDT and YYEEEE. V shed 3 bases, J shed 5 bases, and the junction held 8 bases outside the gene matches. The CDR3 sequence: CASSSDSGQHNSPLHF. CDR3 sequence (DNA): TGTGCCAGCAGCTCCGATTCGGGACAGCATAATTCACCCCTCCACTTT.

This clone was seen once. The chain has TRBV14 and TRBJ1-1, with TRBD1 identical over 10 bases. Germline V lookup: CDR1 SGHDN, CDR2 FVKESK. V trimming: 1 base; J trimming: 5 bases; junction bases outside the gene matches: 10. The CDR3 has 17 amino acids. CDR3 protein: CASSQAPPGQGRTEAFF. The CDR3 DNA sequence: TGTGCCAGCAGCCAAGCGCCTCCGGGACAGGGGAGGACTGAAGCTTTCTTT.